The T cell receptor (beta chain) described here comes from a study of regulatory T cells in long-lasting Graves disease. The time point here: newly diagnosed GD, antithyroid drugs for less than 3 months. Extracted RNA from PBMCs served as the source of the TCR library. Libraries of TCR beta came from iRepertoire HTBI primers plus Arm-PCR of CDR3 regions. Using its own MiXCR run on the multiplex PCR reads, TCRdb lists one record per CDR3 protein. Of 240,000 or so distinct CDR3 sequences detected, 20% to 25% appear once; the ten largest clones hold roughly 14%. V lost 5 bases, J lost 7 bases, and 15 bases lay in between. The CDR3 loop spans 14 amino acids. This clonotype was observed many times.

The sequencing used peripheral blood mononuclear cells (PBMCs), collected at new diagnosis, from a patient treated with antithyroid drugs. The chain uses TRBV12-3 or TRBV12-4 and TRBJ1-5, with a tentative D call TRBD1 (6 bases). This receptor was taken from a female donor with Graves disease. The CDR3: CASSRQADYQPQHF. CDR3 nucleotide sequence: TGTGCCAGCAGTCGACAGGCCGATTACCAGCCCCAGCATTTT.